Reported below is one TCR beta chain. Per germline, CDR1 KGHSH and CDR2 LQKENI. The CDR3 loop spans 14 amino acids. Trimming removed 3 bases at V and 5 bases at J, with 13 bases between. This entry is derived from a study of cytomegalovirus exposure and HLA in healthy donors. Some clones are missing from TCRdb's copy, which holds only in-frame ones; the method was immunoSEQ multiplex PCR. Of 150,000 to 200,000 clones in the sample, 80% to 85% were seen once. This receptor was obtained from a man under 40 in good health and CMV-seropositive. Sequencing was carried out using PBMCs. The genes are TRBV18 and TRBJ1-1; a weak D match, TRBD1 (5 bases). CDR3 sequence reads: CASSPMAGRTEAFF. In nucleotides, the CDR3 is TGTGCCAGCTCACCCATGGCAGGGAGGACTGAAGCTTTCTTT.